This TCR beta chain is from a study of cytomegalovirus exposure and HLA in healthy donors. Study overall: From donors who were HLA-typed, an early data release held 75 million to 85 million unique TCRs. Study-level findings and limits: Through in vitro validation, three CMV-associated chains were shown to be specific for CMV antigens. There were several of the most significant clusters that appeared linked to common viral pathogens in a later analysis. Accurate predictions that matched the HLA-A and HLA-B alleles of most subjects were reportedly made from TCR beta sequences.

Primers for the PCR totalled 60 Vbeta and 13 Jbeta. Here immunoSEQ multiplex PCR was the method, and the copy in TCRdb shows in-frame clones only, minus some. This sample carries about 130,000 clones, roughly 68% of them seen once, and the ten largest clones take approximately 5.4%. Trimming shortened V by 8 bases and J by 0 bases, and 16 bases separated the two germline ends. Germline CDR1 MNHEY, CDR2 SVGAGI. The CDR3 is made up of 15 amino acids. Turning to this clone: Its antigen is not identified.

The sample taken for sequencing was PBMCs. The chain combines TRBV6-5 with TRBJ1-1; D may be TRBD1 (5 bases). The clonotype was recovered from a woman aged 45 to 65 in good health and CMV-seropositive. The CDR3 DNA sequence: TGTGCCAGCTCCTTGTCAGGGTCCTTGAACACTGAAGCTTTCTTT. Translation gives CASSLSGSLNTEAFF.